Given below is one T cell receptor beta chain in context. The antigen remains undetermined. This CDR3 is built from 17 residues. The trim removed 3 bases at V and 3 bases at J, leaving 12 bases unmatched. In germline, CDR1 is SGHRS, CDR2 YFSETQ. Donation came from healthy Caucasian individuals in Russia who were aged roughly 6 to 95. This record belongs to a study of blood T cells in healthy people across ages. Notes on the study in general: Researchers said unsorted PBMCs prevented a conclusive naive versus antigen-experienced comparison.

Then a second PCR, running roughly 7 to 11 cycles, was carried out with a sample-barcoded 5' primer and a J-beta primer mix. In TCRdb, the 5' RACE reads were re-called with MiXCR into one record per CDR3 protein. The sample consists of 1,100,000 or so distinct CDR3 sequences, 35% to 50% of them appearing once. The chain combines TRBV5-1 with TRBJ2-3, with 8 nucleotides matching TRBD2. Source material: blood. The receptor was isolated from a woman aged 55-75 years in good health. CDR3 in amino acids: CASSSARPGLETDTQYF. The CDR3 DNA reads TGCGCCAGCAGCTCCGCGAGGCCGGGACTAGAAACAGATACGCAGTATTTT.